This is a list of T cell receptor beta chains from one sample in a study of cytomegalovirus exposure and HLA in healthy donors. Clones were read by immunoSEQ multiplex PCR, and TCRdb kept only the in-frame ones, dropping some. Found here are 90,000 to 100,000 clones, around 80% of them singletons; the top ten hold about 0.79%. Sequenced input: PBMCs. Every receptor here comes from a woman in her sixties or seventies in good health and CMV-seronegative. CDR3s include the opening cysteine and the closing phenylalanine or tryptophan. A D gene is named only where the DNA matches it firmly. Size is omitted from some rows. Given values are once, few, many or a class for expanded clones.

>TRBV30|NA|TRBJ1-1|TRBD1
CAWSVSTGWMNTEAFF
TGTGCCTGGAGTGTTTCGACAGGGTGGATGAACACTGAAGCTTTCTTT
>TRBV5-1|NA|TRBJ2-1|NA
CASTLGRGSNEQFF
TGCGCCAGCACCCTTGGGCGGGGTAGCAATGAGCAGTTCTTC
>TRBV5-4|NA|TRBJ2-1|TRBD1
CASSLTGDEYNEQFF
TGTGCCAGCAGCTTAACAGGGGATGAGTACAATGAGCAGTTCTTC
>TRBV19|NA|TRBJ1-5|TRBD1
CASNPDRINQPQHF
TGTGCCAGTAACCCGGACAGGATCAATCAGCCCCAGCATTTT
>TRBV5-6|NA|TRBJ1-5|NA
CASSLAGGFQPQHF
TGTGCCAGCAGCTTGGCCGGAGGTTTCCAGCCCCAGCATTTT
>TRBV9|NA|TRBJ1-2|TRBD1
CASSAPTGYYGYTF
TGTGCCAGCAGCGCCCCGACAGGGTACTATGGCTACACCTTC
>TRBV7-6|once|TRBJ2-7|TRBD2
CASSSNSGGAYEQYF
TGTGCCAGCAGCTCCAACAGCGGGGGGGCGTACGAGCAGTACTTC
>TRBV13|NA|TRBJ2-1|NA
CASSSRVWSYNEQFF
TGTGCCAGCAGCTCCAGGGTATGGTCCTACAATGAGCAGTTCTTC
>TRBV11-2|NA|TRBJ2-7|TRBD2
CASSAPGLAPYEQYF
TGTGCCAGCAGCGCCCCGGGACTAGCCCCCTACGAGCAGTACTTC
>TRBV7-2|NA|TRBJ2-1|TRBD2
CASRLAGGPGEQFF
TGTGCCAGCAGGCTAGCGGGAGGGCCGGGTGAGCAGTTCTTC
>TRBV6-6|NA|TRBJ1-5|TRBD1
CASKVDRGYSNQPQHF
TGTGCCAGCAAAGTGGACAGGGGCTATAGCAATCAGCCCCAGCATTTT
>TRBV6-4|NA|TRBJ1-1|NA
CASRVTANTEAFF
TGTGCCAGCAGAGTCACAGCAAACACTGAAGCTTTCTTT
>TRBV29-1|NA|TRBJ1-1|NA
CSVSHATGTEAFF
TGCAGCGTTTCTCATGCGACAGGCACTGAAGCTTTCTTT
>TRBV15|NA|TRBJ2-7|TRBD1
CATSTTGAFYEQYF
TGTGCCACCAGCACTACAGGGGCCTTCTACGAGCAGTACTTC
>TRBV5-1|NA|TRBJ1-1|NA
CASSLVLGSYTEAFF
TGCGCCAGCAGCTTGGTTCTTGGCTCCTACACTGAAGCTTTCTTT
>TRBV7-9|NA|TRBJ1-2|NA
CASSSYPGVGYTF
TGTGCCAGCAGCTCATACCCGGGGGTCGGCTACACCTTC
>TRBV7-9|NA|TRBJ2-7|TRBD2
CASSLGSGGTYEQYF
TGTGCCAGCAGCTTAGGATCGGGGGGGACCTACGAGCAGTACTTC
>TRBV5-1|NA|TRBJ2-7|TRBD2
CASSLQAGGPGEQYF
TGCGCCAGCAGCTTGCAAGCGGGAGGGCCAGGCGAGCAGTACTTC
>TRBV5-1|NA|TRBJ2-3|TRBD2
CASSLGTSDRTDTQYF
TGCGCCAGCAGCTTGGGGACTAGCGATCGCACAGATACGCAGTATTTT
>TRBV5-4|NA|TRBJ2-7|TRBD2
CASSRTSGSYYEQYF
TGTGCCAGCAGCCGCACTAGCGGGAGTTACTACGAGCAGTACTTC
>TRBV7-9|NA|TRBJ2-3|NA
CASSALTTRKKYF
TGTGCCAGCAGCGCCCTGACTACCCGAAAAAAGTATTTT
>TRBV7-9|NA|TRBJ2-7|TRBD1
CASSQSGQGPRHEQYF
TGTGCCAGCAGCCAATCCGGACAGGGCCCGAGACACGAGCAGTACTTC
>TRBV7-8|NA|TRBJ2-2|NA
CASSYGAFDTGELFF
TGTGCCAGCAGCTACGGAGCGTTTGACACCGGGGAGCTGTTTTTT
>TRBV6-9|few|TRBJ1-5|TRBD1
CASSYPTGGNQPQHF
TGTGCCAGCAGTTATCCTACAGGGGGCAATCAGCCCCAGCATTTT